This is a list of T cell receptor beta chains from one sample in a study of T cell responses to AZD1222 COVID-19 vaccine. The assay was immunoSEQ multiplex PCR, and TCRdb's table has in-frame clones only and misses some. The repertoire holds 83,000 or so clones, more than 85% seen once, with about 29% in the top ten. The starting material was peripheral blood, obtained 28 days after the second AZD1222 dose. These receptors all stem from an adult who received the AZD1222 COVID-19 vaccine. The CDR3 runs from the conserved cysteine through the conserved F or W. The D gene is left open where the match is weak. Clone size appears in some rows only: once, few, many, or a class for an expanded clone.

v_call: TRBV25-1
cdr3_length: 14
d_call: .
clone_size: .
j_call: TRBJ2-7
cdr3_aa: CASSPRGVVVEQYF
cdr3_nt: TGTGCCAGCAGCCCGAGGGGGGTTGTGGTCGAGCAGTACTTC

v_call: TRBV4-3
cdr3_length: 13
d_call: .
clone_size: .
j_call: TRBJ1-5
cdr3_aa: CASSQDRGQPQHF
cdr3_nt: TGCGCCAGCAGCCAAGATCGTGGTCAGCCCCAGCATTTT

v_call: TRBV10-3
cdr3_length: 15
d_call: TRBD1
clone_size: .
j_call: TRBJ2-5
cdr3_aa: CAIGDPGGYQETQYF
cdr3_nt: TGTGCCATCGGGGATCCAGGGGGCTACCAAGAGACCCAGTACTTC

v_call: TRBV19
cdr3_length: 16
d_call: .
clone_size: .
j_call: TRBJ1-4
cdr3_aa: CASRWGQGPRGEKLFF
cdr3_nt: TGTGCCAGTAGGTGGGGACAAGGGCCTAGGGGAGAAAAACTGTTTTTT

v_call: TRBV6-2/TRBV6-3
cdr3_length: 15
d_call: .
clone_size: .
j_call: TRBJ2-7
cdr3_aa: CASSYSGSGTREQYF
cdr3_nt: TGTGCCAGCAGTTACTCGGGTAGCGGCACGCGAGAGCAGTACTTC

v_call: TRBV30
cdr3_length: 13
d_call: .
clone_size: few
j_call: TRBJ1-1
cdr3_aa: CAWSGGWGTEAFF
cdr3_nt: TGTGCCTGGAGTGGGGGGTGGGGCACTGAAGCTTTCTTT

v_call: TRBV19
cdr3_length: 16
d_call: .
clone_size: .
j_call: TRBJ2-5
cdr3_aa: CASSIDPIAGLETQYF
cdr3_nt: TGTGCCAGTAGTATAGATCCCATAGCAGGGTTGGAGACCCAGTACTTC

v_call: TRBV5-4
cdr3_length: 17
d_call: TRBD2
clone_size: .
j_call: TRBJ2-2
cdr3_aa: CASSHGTMGSNTGELFF
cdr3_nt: TGTGCCAGCAGCCACGGGACTATGGGTTCGAACACCGGGGAGCTGTTTTTT

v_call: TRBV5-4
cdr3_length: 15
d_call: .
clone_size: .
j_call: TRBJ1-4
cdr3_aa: CASSRGGVSNEKLFF
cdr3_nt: TGTGCCAGCAGCCGGGGTGGGGTTTCTAATGAAAAACTGTTTTTT

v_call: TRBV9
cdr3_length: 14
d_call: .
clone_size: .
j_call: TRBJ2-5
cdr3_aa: CASSVGSPAETQYF
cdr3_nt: TGTGCCAGCAGCGTAGGCTCCCCCGCAGAGACCCAGTACTTC

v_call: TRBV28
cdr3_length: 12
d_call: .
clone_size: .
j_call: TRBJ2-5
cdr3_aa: CASRDPQETQYF
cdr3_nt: TGTGCCAGCCGAGACCCCCAAGAGACCCAGTACTTC

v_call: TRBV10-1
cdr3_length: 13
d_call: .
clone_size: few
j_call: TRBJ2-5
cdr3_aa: CASSGSGKETQYF
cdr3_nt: TGCGCCAGCAGTGGTAGCGGAAAAGAGACCCAGTACTTC

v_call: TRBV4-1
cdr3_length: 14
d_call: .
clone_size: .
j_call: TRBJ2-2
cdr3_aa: CASSHNTNTGELFF
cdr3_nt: TGCGCCAGCAGCCACAACACGAACACCGGGGAGCTGTTTTTT

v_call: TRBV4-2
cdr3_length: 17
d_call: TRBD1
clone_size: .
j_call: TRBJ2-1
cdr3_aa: CASSRDGGTGVDDEQFF
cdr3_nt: TGTGCCAGCAGCCGGGACGGCGGGACAGGGGTCGACGATGAGCAGTTCTTC

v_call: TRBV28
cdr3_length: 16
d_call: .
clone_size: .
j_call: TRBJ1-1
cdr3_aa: CASSFVAANMNTEAFF
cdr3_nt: TGTGCCAGCAGTTTTGTGGCGGCCAACATGAACACTGAAGCTTTCTTT

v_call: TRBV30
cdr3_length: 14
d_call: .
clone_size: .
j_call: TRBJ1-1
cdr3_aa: CAWSYYGPNTEAFF
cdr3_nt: TGTGCCTGGAGTTACTACGGACCGAACACTGAAGCTTTCTTT

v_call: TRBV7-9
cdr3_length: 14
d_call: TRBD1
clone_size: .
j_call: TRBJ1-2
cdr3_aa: CATERGQAGGGYTF
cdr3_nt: TGTGCCACCGAAAGGGGGCAGGCTGGGGGCGGCTACACCTTC

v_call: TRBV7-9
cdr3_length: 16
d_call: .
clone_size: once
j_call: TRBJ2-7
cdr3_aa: CASSPKGVASSYEQYF
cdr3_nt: TGTGCCAGCAGCCCAAAAGGGGTGGCCAGCTCCTACGAGCAGTACTTC

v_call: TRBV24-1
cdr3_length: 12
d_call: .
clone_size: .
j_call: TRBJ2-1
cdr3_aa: CATGSEDHEQFF
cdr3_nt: TGTGCCACTGGTAGTGAGGACCATGAGCAGTTCTTC

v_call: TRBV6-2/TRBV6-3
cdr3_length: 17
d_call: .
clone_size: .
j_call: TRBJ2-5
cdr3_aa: CASSRPSTFPTQETQYF
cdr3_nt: TGTGCCAGCAGTCGTCCTAGCACCTTCCCCACACAAGAGACCCAGTACTTC

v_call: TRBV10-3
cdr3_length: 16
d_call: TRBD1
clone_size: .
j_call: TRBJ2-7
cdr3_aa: CAISGTPGTGFGEQYF
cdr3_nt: TGTGCCATCAGTGGCACCCCCGGGACAGGGTTTGGAGAGCAGTACTTC

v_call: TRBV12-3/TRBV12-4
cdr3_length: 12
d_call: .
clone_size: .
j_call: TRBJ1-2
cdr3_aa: CASTQRWGGYTF
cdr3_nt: TGTGCCAGCACCCAACGTTGGGGCGGCTACACCTTC

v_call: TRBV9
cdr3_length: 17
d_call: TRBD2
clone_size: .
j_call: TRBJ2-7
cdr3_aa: CASSVEGGLAGAYEQYF
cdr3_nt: TGTGCCAGCAGCGTAGAGGGGGGGCTAGCGGGCGCCTACGAGCAGTACTTC

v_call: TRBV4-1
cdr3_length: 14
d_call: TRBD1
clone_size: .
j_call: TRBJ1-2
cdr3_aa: CASSHGQGSYGYTF
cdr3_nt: TGCGCCAGCAGCCACGGACAGGGTAGCTATGGCTACACCTTC

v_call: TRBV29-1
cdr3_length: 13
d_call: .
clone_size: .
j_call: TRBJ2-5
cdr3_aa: CSVSRTDGETQYF
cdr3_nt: TGCAGCGTCTCGCGGACTGATGGGGAGACCCAGTACTTC

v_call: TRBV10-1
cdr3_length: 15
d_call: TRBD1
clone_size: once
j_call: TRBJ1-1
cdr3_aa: CARIPGQGKNTEAFF
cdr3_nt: TGCGCCAGGATCCCGGGACAGGGGAAGAACACTGAAGCTTTCTTT

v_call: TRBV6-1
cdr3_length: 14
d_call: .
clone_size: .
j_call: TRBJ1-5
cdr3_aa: CASSEPQGKQPQHF
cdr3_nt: TGTGCCAGCAGTGAACCGCAGGGGAAACAGCCCCAGCATTTT

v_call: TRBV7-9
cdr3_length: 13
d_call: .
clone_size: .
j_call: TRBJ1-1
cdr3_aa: CASSFSRSTEAFF
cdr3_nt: TGTGCCAGCAGCTTTAGCCGGAGCACTGAAGCTTTCTTT

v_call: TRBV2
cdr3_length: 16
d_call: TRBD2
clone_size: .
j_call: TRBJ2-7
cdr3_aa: CASSDDIGASGIEQYF
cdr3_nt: TGTGCCAGCAGTGATGATATCGGGGCTAGCGGGATCGAGCAGTACTTC

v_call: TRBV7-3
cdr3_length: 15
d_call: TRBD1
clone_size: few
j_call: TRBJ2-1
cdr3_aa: CASSLNEQGADEQFF
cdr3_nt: TGTGCCAGCAGCTTAAATGAGCAGGGGGCAGATGAGCAGTTCTTC

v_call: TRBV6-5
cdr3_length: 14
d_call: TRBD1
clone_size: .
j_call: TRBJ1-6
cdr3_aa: CASSSQTGVSPLHF
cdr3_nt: TGTGCCAGCAGTTCCCAAACAGGGGTTAGTCCCCTCCACTTT

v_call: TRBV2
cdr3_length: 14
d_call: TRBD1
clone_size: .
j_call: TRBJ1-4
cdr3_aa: CASTRQGIGEKLFF
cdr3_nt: TGTGCCAGCACCCGACAGGGGATTGGTGAAAAACTGTTTTTT

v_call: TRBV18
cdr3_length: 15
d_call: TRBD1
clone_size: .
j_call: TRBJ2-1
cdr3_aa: CASSPAGTVNNEQFF
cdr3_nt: TGTGCCAGCTCACCAGCCGGGACAGTAAACAATGAGCAGTTCTTC

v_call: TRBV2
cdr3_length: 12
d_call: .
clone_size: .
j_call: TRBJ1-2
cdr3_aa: CASRLQGNGYTF
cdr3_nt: TGTGCCAGCAGGCTACAGGGAAATGGCTACACCTTC

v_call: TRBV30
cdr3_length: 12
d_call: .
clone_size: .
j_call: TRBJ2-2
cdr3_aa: CAWNRYTGELFF
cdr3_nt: TGTGCCTGGAACAGATACACCGGGGAGCTGTTTTTT

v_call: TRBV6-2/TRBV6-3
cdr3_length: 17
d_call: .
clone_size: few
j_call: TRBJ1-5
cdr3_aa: CASSYDAGGPSNQPQHF
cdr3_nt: TGTGCCAGCAGTTACGATGCGGGAGGCCCTAGCAATCAGCCCCAGCATTTT

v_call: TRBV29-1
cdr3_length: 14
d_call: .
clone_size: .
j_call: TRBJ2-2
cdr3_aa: CSVGWGTNTGELFF
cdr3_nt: TGCAGCGTTGGATGGGGGACGAACACCGGGGAGCTGTTTTTT

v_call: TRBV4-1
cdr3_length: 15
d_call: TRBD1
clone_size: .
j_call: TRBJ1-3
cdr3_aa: CASSLQGATGNTIYF
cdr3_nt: TGCGCCAGCAGCCTCCAGGGGGCCACTGGAAACACCATATATTTT

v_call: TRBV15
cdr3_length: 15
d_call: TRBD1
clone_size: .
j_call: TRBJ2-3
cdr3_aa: CATSRETGAPDTQYF
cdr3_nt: TGTGCCACCAGCAGAGAAACAGGGGCTCCGGATACGCAGTATTTT

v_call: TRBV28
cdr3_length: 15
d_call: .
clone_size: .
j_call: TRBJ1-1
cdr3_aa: CASSPWSLPGTEAFF
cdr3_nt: TGTGCCAGCTCTCCTTGGAGTCTCCCCGGGACTGAAGCTTTCTTT

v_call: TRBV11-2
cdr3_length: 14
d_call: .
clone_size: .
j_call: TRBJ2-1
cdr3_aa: CASTHWNQENEQFF
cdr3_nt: TGTGCCAGCACCCATTGGAACCAGGAGAATGAGCAGTTCTTC

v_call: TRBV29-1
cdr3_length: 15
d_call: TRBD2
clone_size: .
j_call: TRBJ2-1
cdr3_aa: CSVEGTSGSHNEQFF
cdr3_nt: TGCAGCGTTGAGGGGACTAGCGGGAGTCACAATGAGCAGTTCTTC

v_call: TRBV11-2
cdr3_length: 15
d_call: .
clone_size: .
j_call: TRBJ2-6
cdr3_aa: CASSFGVNKANVLTF
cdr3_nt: TGTGCCAGCAGCTTCGGGGTTAATAAAGCCAACGTCCTGACTTTC

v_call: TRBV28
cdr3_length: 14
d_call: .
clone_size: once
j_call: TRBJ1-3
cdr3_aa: CASTTSTSGNTIYF
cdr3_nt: TGTGCCAGCACTACGTCCACCTCTGGAAACACCATATATTTT

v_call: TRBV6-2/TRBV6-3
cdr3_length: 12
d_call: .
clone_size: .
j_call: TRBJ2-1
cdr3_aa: CASSYSQGEQFF
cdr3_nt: TGTGCCAGCAGTTACTCCCAGGGTGAGCAGTTCTTC

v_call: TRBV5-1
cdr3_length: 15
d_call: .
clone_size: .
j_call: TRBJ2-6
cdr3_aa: CASSLVGTGANVLTF
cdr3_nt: TGCGCCAGCAGCTTGGTCGGCACTGGGGCCAACGTCCTGACTTTC

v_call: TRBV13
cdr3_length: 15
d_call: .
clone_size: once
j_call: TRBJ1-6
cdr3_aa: CASSLQVGVGSPLHF
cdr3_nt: TGTGCCAGCAGCTTACAGGTTGGAGTAGGTTCACCCCTCCACTTT

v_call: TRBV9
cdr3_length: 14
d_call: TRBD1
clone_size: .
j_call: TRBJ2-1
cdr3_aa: CATSQGAEGNEQFF
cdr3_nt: TGTGCCACTTCGCAGGGGGCAGAGGGCAATGAGCAGTTCTTC

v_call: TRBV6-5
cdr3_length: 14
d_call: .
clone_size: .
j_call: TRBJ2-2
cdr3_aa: CASRGRVNTGELFF
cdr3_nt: TGTGCCAGCCGGGGCAGGGTTAACACCGGGGAGCTGTTTTTT

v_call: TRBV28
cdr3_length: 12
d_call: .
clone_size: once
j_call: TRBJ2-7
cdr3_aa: CASSLRSGEQYF
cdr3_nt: TGTGCCAGCAGTTTAAGGTCAGGTGAGCAGTACTTC

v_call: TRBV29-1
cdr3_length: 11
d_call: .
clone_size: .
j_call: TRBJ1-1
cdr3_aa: CSGHKNTEAFF
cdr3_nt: TGCAGCGGACACAAGAACACTGAAGCTTTCTTT

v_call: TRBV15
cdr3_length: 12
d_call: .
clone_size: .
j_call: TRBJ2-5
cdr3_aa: CATSKGLETQYF
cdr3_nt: TGTGCCACCAGCAAAGGGCTGGAGACCCAGTACTTC

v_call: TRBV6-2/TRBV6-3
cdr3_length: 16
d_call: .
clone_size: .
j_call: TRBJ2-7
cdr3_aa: CASSYSARAISYEQYF
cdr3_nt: TGTGCCAGCAGTTACTCGGCGCGGGCGATCTCCTACGAGCAGTACTTC

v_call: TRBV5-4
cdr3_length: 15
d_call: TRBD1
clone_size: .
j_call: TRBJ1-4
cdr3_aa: CASSPQGEANEKLFF
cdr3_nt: TGTGCCAGCAGCCCACAGGGGGAGGCTAATGAAAAACTGTTTTTT

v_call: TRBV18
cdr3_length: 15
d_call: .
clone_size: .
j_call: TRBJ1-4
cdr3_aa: CASSPPNDRLEKLFF
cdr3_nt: TGTGCCAGCTCACCACCGAACGACAGGCTAGAAAAACTGTTTTTT

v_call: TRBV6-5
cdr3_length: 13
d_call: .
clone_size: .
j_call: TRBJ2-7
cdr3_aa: CASSSTELYEQYF
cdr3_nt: TGTGCCAGCAGTTCGACAGAGCTCTACGAGCAGTACTTC

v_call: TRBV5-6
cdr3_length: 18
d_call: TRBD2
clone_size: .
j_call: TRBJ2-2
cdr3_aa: CASSLYFMGLAGAGELFF
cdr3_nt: TGTGCCAGCAGCTTGTATTTTATGGGACTAGCGGGAGCCGGGGAGCTGTTTTTT

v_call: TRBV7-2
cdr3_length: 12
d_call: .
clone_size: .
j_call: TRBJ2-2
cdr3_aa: CASSSERGVLFF
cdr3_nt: TGTGCCAGCAGCTCCGAGAGGGGGGTGCTGTTTTTT

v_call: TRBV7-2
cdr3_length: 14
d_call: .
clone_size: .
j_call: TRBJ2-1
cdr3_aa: CASSLALINNEQFF
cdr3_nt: TGTGCCAGCAGCTTAGCGCTAATAAACAATGAGCAGTTCTTC

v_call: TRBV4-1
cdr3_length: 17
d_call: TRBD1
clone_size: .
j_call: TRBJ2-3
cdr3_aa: CASSQGMTGASTDTQYF
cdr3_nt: TGCGCCAGCAGCCAAGGGATGACAGGGGCTAGCACAGATACGCAGTATTTT